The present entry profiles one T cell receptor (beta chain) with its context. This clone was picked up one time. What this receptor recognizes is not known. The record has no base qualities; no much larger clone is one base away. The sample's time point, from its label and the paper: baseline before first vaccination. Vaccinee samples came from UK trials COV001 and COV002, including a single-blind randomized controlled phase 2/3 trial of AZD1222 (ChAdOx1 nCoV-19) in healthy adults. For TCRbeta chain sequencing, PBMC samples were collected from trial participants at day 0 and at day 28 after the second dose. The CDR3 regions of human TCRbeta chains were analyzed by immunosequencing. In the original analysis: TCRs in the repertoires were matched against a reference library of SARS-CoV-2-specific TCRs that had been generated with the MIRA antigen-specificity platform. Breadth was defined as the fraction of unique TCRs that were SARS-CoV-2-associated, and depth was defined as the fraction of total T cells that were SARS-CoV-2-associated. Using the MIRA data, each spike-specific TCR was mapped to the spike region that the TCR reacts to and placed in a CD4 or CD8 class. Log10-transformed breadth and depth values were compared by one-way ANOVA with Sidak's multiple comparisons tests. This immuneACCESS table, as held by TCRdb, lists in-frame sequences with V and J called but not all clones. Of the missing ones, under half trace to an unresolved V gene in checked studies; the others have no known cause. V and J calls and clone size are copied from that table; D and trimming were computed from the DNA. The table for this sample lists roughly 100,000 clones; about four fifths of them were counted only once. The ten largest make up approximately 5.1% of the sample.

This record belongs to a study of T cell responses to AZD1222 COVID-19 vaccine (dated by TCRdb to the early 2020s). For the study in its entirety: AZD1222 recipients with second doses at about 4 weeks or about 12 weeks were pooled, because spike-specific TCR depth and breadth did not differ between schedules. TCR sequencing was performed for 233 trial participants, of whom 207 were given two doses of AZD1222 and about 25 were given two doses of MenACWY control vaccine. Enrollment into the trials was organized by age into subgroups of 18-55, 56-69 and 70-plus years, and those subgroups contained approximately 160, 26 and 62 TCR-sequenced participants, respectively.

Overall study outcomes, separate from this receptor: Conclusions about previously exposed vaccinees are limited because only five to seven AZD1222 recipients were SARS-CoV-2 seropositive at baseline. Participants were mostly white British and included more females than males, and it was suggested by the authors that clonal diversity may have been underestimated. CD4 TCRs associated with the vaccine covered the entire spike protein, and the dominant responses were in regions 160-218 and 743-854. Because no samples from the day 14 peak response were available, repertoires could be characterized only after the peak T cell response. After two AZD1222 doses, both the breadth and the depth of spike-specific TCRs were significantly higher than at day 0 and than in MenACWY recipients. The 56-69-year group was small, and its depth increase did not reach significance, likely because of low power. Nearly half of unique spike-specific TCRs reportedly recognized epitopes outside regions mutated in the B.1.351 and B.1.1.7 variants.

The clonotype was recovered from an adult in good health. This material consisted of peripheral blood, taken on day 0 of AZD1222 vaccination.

The CDR3 region: CSVEDGRGGYGYTF. The bases are TGCAGCGTTGAAGACGGCCGAGGTGGCTATGGCTACACCTTC. The V and J segments used are TRBV29-1 and TRBJ1-2; the D gene is unclear. CDR1 and CDR2, per the germline V gene, are SQVTM and ANQGSEA. Inclusive of the bounding cysteine and phenylalanine, the CDR3 is 14 residues long. The only DNA kept is the CDR3, 42 bases in frame from the first base. V and J are truncated by 0 bases and 4 bases respectively, leaving an intervening sequence of 12 bases.